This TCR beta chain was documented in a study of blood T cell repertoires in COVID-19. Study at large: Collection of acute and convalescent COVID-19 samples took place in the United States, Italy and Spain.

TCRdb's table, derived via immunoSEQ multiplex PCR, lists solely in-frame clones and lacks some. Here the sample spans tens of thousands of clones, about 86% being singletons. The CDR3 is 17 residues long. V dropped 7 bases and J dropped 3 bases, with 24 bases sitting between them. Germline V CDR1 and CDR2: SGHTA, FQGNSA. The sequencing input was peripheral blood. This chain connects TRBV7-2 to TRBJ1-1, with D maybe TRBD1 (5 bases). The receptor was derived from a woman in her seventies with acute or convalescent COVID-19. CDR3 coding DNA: TGTGCCAGCATAACCCCTGTGGGGCTCAAAGGGTACACTGAAGCTTTCTTT. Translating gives CASITPVGLKGYTEAFF.